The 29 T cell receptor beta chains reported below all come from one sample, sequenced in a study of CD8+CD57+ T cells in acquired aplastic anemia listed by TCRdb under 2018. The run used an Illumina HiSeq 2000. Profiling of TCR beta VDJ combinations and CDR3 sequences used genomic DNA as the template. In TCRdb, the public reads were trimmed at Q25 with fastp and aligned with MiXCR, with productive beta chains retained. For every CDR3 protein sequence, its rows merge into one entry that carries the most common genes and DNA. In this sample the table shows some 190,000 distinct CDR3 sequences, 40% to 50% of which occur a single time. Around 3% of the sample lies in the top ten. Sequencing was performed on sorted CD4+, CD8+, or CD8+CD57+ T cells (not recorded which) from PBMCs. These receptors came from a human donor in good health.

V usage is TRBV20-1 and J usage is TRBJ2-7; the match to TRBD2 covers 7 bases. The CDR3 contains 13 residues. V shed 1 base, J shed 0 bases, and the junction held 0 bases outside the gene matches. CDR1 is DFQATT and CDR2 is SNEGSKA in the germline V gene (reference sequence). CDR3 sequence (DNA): TGCAGTGCTAGAGGGGGGGGCTCCTACGAGCAGTACTTC. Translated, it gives CSARGGGSYEQYF.

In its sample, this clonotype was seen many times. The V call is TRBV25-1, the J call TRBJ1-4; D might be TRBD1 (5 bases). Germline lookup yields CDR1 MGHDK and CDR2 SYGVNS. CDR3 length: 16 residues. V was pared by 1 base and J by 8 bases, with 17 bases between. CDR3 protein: CASSESPGTRGEKLFF. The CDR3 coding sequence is TGTGCCAGCAGTGAATCCCCCGGGACGAGAGGGGAAAAACTGTTTTTT. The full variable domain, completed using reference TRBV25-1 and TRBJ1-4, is EADIYQTPRYLVIGTGKKITLECSQTMGHDKMYWYQQDPGMELHLIHYSYGVNSTEKGDLSSESTVSRIRTEHFPLTLESARPSHTSQYLCASSESPGTRGEKLFFGSGTQLSVL.

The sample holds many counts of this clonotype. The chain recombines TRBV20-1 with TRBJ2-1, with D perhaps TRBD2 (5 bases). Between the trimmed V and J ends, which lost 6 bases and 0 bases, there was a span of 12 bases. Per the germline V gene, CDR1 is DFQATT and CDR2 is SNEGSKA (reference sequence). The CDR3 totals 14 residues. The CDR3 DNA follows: TGCAGTGCGAGACCACTAGGCTCCTACAATGAGCAGTTCTTC. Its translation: CSARPLGSYNEQFF.

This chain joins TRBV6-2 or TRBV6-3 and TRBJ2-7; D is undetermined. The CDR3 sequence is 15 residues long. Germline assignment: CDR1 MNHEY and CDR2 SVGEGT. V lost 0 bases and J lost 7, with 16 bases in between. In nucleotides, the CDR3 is TGTGCCAGCAGTTACTCCGGTGTTTCGAGCGCGGAGCAGTACTTC. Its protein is CASSYSGVSSAEQYF.

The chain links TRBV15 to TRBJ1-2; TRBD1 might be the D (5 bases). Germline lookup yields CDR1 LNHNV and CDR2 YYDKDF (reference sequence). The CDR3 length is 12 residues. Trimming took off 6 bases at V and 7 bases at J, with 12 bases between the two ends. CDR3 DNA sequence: TGTGCCACCAGTGATTTCAGGGTTGGCTACACCTTC. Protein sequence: CATSDFRVGYTF.

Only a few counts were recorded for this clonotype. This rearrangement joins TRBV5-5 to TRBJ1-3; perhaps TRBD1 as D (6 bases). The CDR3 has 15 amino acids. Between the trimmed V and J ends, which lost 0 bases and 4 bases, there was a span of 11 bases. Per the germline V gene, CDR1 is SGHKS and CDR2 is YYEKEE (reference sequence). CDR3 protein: CASSLGRGLGNTIYF. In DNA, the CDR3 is TGTGCCAGCAGCTTGGGCAGGGGTTTAGGAAACACCATATATTTT. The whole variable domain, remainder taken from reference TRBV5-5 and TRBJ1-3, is DAGVTQSPTHLIKTRGQQVTLRCSPISGHKSVSWYQQVLGQGPQFIFQYYEKEERGRGNFPDRFSARQFPNYSSELNVNALLLGDSALYLCASSLGRGLGNTIYFGEGSWLTVV.

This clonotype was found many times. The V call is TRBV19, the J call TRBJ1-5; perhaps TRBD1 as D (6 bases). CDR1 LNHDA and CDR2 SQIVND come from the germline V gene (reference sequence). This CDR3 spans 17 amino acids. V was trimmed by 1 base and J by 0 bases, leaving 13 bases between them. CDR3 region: CASSIGWGRHSNQPQHF. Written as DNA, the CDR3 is TGTGCCAGTAGTATAGGCTGGGGGCGGCATAGCAATCAGCCCCAGCATTTT.

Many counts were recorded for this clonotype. CDR3 protein: CASRLAGGFTGELFF. CDR3 in DNA: TGTGCCAGTCGACTAGCGGGAGGCTTCACCGGGGAGCTGTTTTTT. V usage is TRBV19 and J usage is TRBJ2-2; 13 nucleotides match TRBD2. The CDR3 runs 15 residues. V lost 8 bases, J lost 4 bases, and 4 bases stayed unmatched. Germline V gene lookup returns CDR1 LNHDA and CDR2 SQIVND (reference sequence).

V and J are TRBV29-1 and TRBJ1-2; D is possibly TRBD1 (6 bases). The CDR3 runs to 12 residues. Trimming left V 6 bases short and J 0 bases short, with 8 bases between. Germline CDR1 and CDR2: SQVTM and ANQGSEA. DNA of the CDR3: TGCAGCGTAAGGACAGCTAACTATGGCTACACCTTC. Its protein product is CSVRTANYGYTF. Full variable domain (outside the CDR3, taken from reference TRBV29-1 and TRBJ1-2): SAVISQKPSRDICQRGTSLTIQCQVDSQVTMMFWYRQQPGQSLTLIATANQGSEATYESGFVIDKFPISRPNLTFSTLTVSNMSPEDSSIYLCSVRTANYGYTFGSGTRLTVV.

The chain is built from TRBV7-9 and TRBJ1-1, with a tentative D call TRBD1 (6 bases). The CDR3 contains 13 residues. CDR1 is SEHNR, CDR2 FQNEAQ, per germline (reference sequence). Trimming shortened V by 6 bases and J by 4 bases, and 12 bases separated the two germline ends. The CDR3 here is CASRDSGATEAFF. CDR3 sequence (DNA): TGTGCCAGCAGGGACTCAGGGGCCACTGAAGCTTTCTTT.

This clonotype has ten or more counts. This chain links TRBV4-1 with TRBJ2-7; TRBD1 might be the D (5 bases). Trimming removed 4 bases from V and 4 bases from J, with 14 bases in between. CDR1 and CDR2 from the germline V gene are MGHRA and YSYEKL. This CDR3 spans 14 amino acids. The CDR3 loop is CASSLTTPGYEQYF. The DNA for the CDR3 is TGCGCCAGCAGCCTCACGACCCCAGGGTACGAGCAGTACTTC.

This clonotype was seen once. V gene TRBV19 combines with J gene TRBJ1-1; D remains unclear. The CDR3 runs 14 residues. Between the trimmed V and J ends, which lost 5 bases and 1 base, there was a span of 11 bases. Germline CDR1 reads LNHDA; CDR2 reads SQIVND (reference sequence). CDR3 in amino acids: CASSLLDGNTEAFF. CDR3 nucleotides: TGTGCCAGTAGTCTCCTAGACGGGAACACTGAAGCTTTCTTT. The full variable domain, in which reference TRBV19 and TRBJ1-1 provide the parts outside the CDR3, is DGGITQSPKYLFRKEGQNVTLSCEQNLNHDAMYWYRQDPGQGLRLIYYSQIVNDFQKGDIAEGYSVSREKKESFPLTVTSAQKNPTAFYLCASSLLDGNTEAFFGQGTRLTVV.

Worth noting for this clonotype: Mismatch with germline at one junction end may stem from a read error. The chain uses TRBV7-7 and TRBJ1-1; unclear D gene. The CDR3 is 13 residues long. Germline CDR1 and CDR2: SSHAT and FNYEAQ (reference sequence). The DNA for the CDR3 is TGTGCTAGCAGCTTAAACGAGGACACTGAAGCTTTCTTT. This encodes CASSLNEDTEAFF.

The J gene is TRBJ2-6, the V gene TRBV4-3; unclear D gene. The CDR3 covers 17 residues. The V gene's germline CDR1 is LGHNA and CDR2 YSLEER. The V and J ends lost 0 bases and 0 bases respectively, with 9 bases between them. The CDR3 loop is CASSQEGTASGANVLTF. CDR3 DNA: TGCGCCAGCAGCCAAGAGGGAACAGCCTCTGGGGCCAACGTCCTGACTTTC.

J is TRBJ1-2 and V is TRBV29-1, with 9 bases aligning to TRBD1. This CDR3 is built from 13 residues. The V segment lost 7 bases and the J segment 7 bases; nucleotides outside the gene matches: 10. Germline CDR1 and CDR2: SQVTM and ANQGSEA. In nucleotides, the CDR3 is TGCAGCGGCGGGACAGGGAGGCAAGGTGGCTACACCTTC. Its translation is CSGGTGRQGGYTF.

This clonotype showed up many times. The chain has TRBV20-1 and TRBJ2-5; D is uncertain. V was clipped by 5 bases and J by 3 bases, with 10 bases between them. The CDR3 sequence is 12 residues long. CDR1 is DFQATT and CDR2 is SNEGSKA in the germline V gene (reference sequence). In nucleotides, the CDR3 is TGCAGTGCTCGAAGGCGGAAAGAGACCCAGTACTTC. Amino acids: CSARRRKETQYF.

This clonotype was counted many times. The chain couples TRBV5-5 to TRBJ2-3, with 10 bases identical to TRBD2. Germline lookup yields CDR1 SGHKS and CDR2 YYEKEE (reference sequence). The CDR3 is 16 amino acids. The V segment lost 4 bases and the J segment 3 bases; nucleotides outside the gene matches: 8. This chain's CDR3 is CASSLPSGSVTDTQYF. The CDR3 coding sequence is TGTGCCAGCAGCCTTCCTAGCGGGAGTGTAACAGATACGCAGTATTTT.

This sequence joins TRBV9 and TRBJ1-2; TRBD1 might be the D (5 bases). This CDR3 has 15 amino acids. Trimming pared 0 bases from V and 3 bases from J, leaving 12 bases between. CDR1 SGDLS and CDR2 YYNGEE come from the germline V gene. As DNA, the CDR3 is TGTGCCAGCAGCGTAGGGTCAGGGATTTACTATGGCTACACCTTC. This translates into CASSVGSGIYYGYTF.

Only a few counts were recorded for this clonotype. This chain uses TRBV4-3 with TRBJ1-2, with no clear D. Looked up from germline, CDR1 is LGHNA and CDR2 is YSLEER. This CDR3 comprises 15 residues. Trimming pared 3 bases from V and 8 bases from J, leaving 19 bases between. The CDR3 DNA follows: TGCGCCAGCAGCCATCAAAACGACGGGCTTGGGGGCTACACCTTC. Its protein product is CASSHQNDGLGGYTF.

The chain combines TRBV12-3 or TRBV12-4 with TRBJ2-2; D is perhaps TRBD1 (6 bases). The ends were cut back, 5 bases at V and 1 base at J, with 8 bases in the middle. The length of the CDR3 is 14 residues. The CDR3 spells CASSPQGNTGELFF. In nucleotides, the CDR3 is TGTGCCAGCAGTCCACAGGGGAACACCGGGGAGCTGTTTTTT.

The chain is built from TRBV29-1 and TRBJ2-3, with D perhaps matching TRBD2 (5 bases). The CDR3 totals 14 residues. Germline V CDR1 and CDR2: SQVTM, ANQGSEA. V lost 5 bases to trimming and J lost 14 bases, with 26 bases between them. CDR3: CSVQSLRTPPLWYF. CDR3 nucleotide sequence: TGCAGCGTTCAGAGCCTAAGGACTCCCCCATTATGGTATTTT.

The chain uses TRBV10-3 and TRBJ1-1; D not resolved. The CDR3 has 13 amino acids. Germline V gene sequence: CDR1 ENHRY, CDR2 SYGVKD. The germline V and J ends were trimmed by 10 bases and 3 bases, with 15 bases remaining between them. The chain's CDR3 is CATYPEGYTEAFF. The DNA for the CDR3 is TGTGCCACCTACCCGGAGGGATACACTGAAGCTTTCTTT.

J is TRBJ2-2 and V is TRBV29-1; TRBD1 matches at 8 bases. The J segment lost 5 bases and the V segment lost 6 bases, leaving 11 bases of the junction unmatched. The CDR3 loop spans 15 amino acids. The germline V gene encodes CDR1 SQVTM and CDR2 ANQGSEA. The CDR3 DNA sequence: TGCAGCGTACGGGGATGGCAGGGGGCAACCGGGGAGCTGTTTTTT. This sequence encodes CSVRGWQGATGELFF.

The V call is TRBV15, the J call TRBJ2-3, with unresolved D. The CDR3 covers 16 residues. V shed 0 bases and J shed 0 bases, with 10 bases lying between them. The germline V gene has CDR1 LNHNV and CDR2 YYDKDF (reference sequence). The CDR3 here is CATSRDEASSTDTQYF. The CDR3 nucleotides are TGTGCCACCAGCAGAGATGAGGCCTCTAGCACAGATACGCAGTATTTT.

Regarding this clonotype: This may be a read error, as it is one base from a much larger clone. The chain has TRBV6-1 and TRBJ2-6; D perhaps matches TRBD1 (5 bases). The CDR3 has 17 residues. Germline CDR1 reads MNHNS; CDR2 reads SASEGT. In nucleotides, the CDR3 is TGTGCCGGCAGAGAGCAGGGTGTCCCGTCTGGGGCCAACGTCCTGACTTTC. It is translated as CAGREQGVPSGANVLTF.

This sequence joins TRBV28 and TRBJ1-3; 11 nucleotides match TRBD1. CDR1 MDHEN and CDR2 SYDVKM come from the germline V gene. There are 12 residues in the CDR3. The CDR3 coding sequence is TGTGGGACAGGGGGCAAGACTGACACCATATATTTT. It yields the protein CGTGGKTDTIYF.

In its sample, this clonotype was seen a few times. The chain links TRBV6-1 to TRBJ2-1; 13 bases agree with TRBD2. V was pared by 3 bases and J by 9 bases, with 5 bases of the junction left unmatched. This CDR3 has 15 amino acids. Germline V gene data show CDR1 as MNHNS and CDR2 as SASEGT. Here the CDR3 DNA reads TGTGCCAGCAGTGAGAGACTAGCGGGAGGTATTGAGCAGTTCTTC. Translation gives CASSERLAGGIEQFF.

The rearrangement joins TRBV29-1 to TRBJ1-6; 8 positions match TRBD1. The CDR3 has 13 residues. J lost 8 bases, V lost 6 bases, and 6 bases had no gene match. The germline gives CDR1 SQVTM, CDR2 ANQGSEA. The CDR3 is CSVGQGSDSPLHF. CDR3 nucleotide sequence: TGCAGCGTCGGACAGGGTTCTGATTCACCCCTCCACTTT.

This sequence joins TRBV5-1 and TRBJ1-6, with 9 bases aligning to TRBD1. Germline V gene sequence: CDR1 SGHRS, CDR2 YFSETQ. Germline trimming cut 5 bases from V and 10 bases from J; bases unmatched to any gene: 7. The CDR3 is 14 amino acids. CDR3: CASSNGQGNSPLHF. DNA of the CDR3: TGCGCCAGCAGTAACGGACAGGGGAACTCACCCCTCCACTTT.